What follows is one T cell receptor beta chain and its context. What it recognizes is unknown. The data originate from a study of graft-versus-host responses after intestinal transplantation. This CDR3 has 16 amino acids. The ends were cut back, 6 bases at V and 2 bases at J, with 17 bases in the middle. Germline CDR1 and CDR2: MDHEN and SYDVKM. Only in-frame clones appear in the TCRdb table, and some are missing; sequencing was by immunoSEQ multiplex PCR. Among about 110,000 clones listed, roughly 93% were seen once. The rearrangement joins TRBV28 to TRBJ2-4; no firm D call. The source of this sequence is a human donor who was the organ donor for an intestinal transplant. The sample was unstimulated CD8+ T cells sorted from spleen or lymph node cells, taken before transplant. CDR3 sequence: CASSRPRPISKNIQYF. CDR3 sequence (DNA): TGTGCCAGCAGCCGACCTCGCCCTATATCCAAAAACATTCAGTACTTC.